These T cell receptor beta chains were read from a single sample in a study of T cell repertoires in cytomegalovirus infection. TCRdb re-called the reads through MiXCR, storing one row per CDR3 protein. The sample has 830,000 or so distinct CDR3 sequences; approximately 30% are singletons. Their target antigens are unknown. The sequenced sample was cultured CD8+ T cells from PBMCs, obtained from culture after CMV antigen stimulation. The receptors originated from a human donor in good health (CMV status not recorded). Some clones in this sample may be carry-over from other donors' samples. The CDR3 runs from the conserved cysteine through the conserved F or W. The D gene is left open where the match is weak. Only part of the rows carry a size: once, few, many, or a class if the clone is expanded.

TRBJ2-3,.,TRBV24-1,.,TGTGCCATCAGTGGTTACAGAACAGATACGCAGTATTTT,CAISGYRTDTQYF
TRBJ2-1,TRBD2,TRBV19,.,TGTGCCAGTAGTATAGGTCCCCTAGCGGGGGGGCCGAATGAGCAGTTCTTC,CASSIGPLAGGPNEQFF
TRBJ2-1,.,TRBV11-2,few,TGTGCCAGCAGCTTAGTTGCCTTCGACAATGAGCAGTTCTTC,CASSLVAFDNEQFF
TRBJ2-5,TRBD2,TRBV13,.,TGTGCCAGCAGCTTAGGAGGGACTAGCGCTGGGGAGACCCAGTACTTC,CASSLGGTSAGETQYF
TRBJ2-1,TRBD2,TRBV15,few,TGTGCCACCAGGGTTGGGGGGGCCTACAATGAGCAGTTCTTC,CATRVGGAYNEQFF
TRBJ1-5,TRBD1,TRBV19,few,TGTGCCAGTAGTATAACAGGGGTTGGTCAGCCCCAGCATTTT,CASSITGVGQPQHF
TRBJ2-3,.,TRBV12-3/TRBV12-4,.,TGTGCCAGCACTCCGGACGGCACAGATACGCAGTATTTT,CASTPDGTDTQYF
TRBJ1-1,.,TRBV29-1,few,TGCAGCGTTGAGGACCCCAAGACCGAAACCGGGATGGACGGTGAAGCTTTCTTT,CSVEDPKTETGMDGEAFF
TRBJ2-7,TRBD2,TRBV20-1,.,TGCAGTGCTAGGAGCACCGATAGCGGGAAAGCCTACGAGCAGTACTTC,CSARSTDSGKAYEQYF
TRBJ1-2,.,TRBV5-4,few,TGTGCCAGCAGTAGCGGTCGAGAGGGGTATGGCTACACCTTC,CASSSGREGYGYTF
TRBJ2-2,TRBD1,TRBV7-6,many,TGTGCCAGCAGCGACAGGGGCGCAGTCGGGGAGCTGTTTTTT,CASSDRGAVGELFF
TRBJ2-2,TRBD2,TRBV12-3/TRBV12-4,.,TGTGCCAGCATCCCATTTAGCGGGGGTGTGTCCGGGGAGCTGTTTTTT,CASIPFSGGVSGELFF
TRBJ2-5,TRBD2,TRBV7-9,few,TGTGCCAGCATCCCTAGCGGGGTGCAAGAGACCCAGTACTTC,CASIPSGVQETQYF
TRBJ1-2,.,TRBV6-2/TRBV6-3,few,TGTGCCAGCAGTTACTCGGGGACGGACTATGGCTACACCTTC,CASSYSGTDYGYTF
TRBJ2-5,TRBD2,TRBV7-2,many,TGTGCCAGCCGTAGGGAGGGGCTCGGGGAGACCCAGTACTTC,CASRREGLGETQYF
TRBJ1-5,.,TRBV4-1,.,TGCGCCAGCAGCCAAGATTCGGTTCAGCCCCAGCATTTT,CASSQDSVQPQHF
TRBJ1-2,.,TRBV27,.,TGTGCCAGCAGTTTATCCCAGACGCGCGGCTACACCTTC,CASSLSQTRGYTF
TRBJ2-5,TRBD1,TRBV19,many,TGTGCCAGTAGTATGGACAGGGGACAAGAGACCCAGTACTTC,CASSMDRGQETQYF
TRBJ2-3,TRBD1,TRBV6-1,few,TGTGCCAGCAGTGCGAGACAGGGAGTCATCACAGATACGCAGTATTTT,CASSARQGVITDTQYF
TRBJ1-6,.,TRBV12-5,.,TGTGCTAGTGGTTTGGTACGGGGCCTCATGACCAGCTCCTATAATTCACCCCTCCACTTT,CASGLVRGLMTSSYNSPLHF
TRBJ2-5,.,TRBV28,.,TGTGCCAGCAGTTTAAAGTACCTGGATTGGACAGACCAAGAGACCCAGTACTTC,CASSLKYLDWTDQETQYF
TRBJ2-1,.,TRBV3-1,.,TGTGCCAGCAGCGATGGCGGGACAGTAATCTACAATGAGCAGTTCTTC,CASSDGGTVIYNEQFF
TRBJ1-3,.,TRBV10-3,few,TGTGCCATCAGTCCCGGTGAGGGCTCTGGAAACACCATATATTTT,CAISPGEGSGNTIYF
TRBJ2-5,.,TRBV29-1,.,TGCAGCGTTGTCCTCCAGGGGGGGCGGGAGACCCAGTACTTC,CSVVLQGGRETQYF
TRBJ1-2,.,TRBV19,.,TGTGCCAGCCTGGGGTACCGGAGTCAAGGCTACACCTTC,CASLGYRSQGYTF
TRBJ1-5,.,TRBV2,.,TGTGCCAGCAGTGAAGTCCGGGCACCCAATCAGCCCCAGCATTTT,CASSEVRAPNQPQHF
TRBJ1-1,.,TRBV27,.,TGTGCCAGCAGTTTCGGGGGGGCGGATGACTTGAGCACTGAAGCTTTCTTT,CASSFGGADDLSTEAFF
TRBJ1-1,TRBD1,TRBV18,.,TGTGCCAGCTCACAATGGGACAGCTCAATGAACACTGAAGCTTTCTTT,CASSQWDSSMNTEAFF
TRBJ1-2,.,TRBV7-9,.,TGTGCCAGCAGCCCCCAGAGGGAAAAGAGCTACACCTTC,CASSPQREKSYTF
TRBJ1-1,.,TRBV20-1,few,TGCAGTGCTACCGGGGGAGGGACTGAAGCTTTCTTT,CSATGGGTEAFF
TRBJ1-5,.,TRBV12-3/TRBV12-4,few,TGTGCCAGCAGTTTTATGTTGACATCCGACGATGGCAATCAGCCCCAGCATTTT,CASSFMLTSDDGNQPQHF
TRBJ1-1,.,TRBV19,few,TGTGCCAGTAGTTCCCGGGACCCATTACAGACTGAAGCTTTCTTT,CASSSRDPLQTEAFF
TRBJ1-3,.,TRBV4-1,.,TGCGCCAGCAGCCTCCCGGGAGGTGGAAACACCATATATTTT,CASSLPGGGNTIYF